The rows below give T cell receptor beta chains drawn from one sample of a study of T cells in localized non-small cell lung cancer. TCRdb's table, derived via immunoSEQ multiplex PCR, lists solely in-frame clones and lacks some. The top ten clones hold under 25% of a sample with some 82,000 clones, around 80% of them seen once. Sequencing used PBMCs, obtained before any cancer treatment. These receptors all come from a man aged 40 to 69 with stage II squamous cell lung carcinoma. Each CDR3 is given with its conserved first and last residue. A D gene is named only where the DNA matches it firmly.

v_call	cdr3_length	j_call	d_call	cdr3_aa
TRBV7-9	14	TRBJ2-2	-	CASSPVMGTGELFF
TRBV27	14	TRBJ2-1	TRBD2	CASGRASGNNEQFF
TRBV18	14	TRBJ2-1	-	CASSTDSPNNEQFF
TRBV19	15	TRBJ1-5	-	CASSIRTGPNQPQHF
TRBV28	15	TRBJ2-1	TRBD2	CASSLWREGLGEQFF
TRBV2	11	TRBJ1-1	-	CASNEFTEAFF
TRBV30	13	TRBJ1-2	TRBD1	CAWSRDRPRGYTF
TRBV18	14	TRBJ2-5	-	CASSSTTQEKTQYF
TRBV5-1	13	TRBJ2-3	-	CASSSTSTDTQYF
TRBV5-6	17	TRBJ1-4	-	CASSALTEPTTNEKLFF
TRBV5-1	14	TRBJ2-7	-	CASSLDQGPYEQYF
TRBV6-4	14	TRBJ2-2	-	CATGDGRDTGELFF
TRBV2	16	TRBJ2-1	TRBD2	CASTRGGLAGYDEQFF
TRBV27	16	TRBJ2-2	TRBD2	CASSFDLAGVPGELFF
TRBV5-8	14	TRBJ2-2	-	CASSLRRVDGELFF
TRBV5-5	14	TRBJ1-2	TRBD1	CASSAETGTRGYTF
TRBV5-1	14	TRBJ2-5	-	CASSDGPGSETQYF
TRBV28	16	TRBJ2-2	-	CASTYNTRGYTGELFF
TRBV4-2	16	TRBJ1-1	-	CASSPAHRERLTEAFF
TRBV5-1	17	TRBJ2-1	TRBD2	CASSWRASGSSYNEQFF
TRBV27	16	TRBJ2-6	-	CASSGRLPSGANVLTF
TRBV18	16	TRBJ2-1	TRBD2	CASSPQGLVAYNEQFF
TRBV6-5	13	TRBJ1-1	-	CASRMTENTEAFF
TRBV5-1	14	TRBJ2-7	-	CASSGAGELYEQYF
TRBV2	14	TRBJ2-1	-	CASSERGVAGEQFF
TRBV10-3	14	TRBJ1-2	-	CAISESGTSHGYTF
TRBV5-4	15	TRBJ1-1	TRBD1	CASSSTGGWNTEAFF
TRBV5-5	15	TRBJ1-2	TRBD1	CASSAGQGVRYGYTF
TRBV7-2	13	TRBJ1-1	-	CASSLTHPAVAFF
TRBV2	13	TRBJ1-2	-	CASSRYRDSGYTF
TRBV14	14	TRBJ2-7	-	CASSRDRPSYEQYF
TRBV7-9	18	TRBJ1-5	TRBD1	CASSLGPLRQGGNQPQHF
TRBV4-2	15	TRBJ2-3	-	CASSRPGPSTDTQYF
TRBV7-9	16	TRBJ2-3	-	CASSLVGRGSTDTQYF
TRBV27	14	TRBJ2-7	-	CASSRRLLGSEQYF
TRBV6-1	13	TRBJ1-1	-	CASKRQTNTEAFF
TRBV6-6	15	TRBJ2-1	TRBD2	CASSYGLAGNNEQFF
TRBV7-9	15	TRBJ2-3	TRBD2	CASSALAGATDTQYF
TRBV7-9	15	TRBJ2-3	TRBD2	CASSSREGWTDTQYF
TRBV5-8	15	TRBJ2-3	TRBD2	CASRGLAGDGDTQYF
TRBV19	16	TRBJ1-6	-	CASSMIRGVYNSPLHF
TRBV9	14	TRBJ2-3	TRBD2	CASSTRGVTDTQYF
TRBV7-6	15	TRBJ2-2	-	CASSLVTRGTGELFF
TRBV18	17	TRBJ1-4	-	CASSPRGRGANNEKLFF
TRBV7-2	16	TRBJ2-5	TRBD2	CASSSRTSGGKETQYF
TRBV4-1	18	TRBJ1-1	-	CASSQDLVYRAPNTEAFF
TRBV19	15	TRBJ2-4	TRBD1	CASGQGKGAKNIQYF
TRBV6-6	15	TRBJ1-6	-	CASIEGLLSNSPLHF
TRBV4-2	12	TRBJ1-4	-	CASRGANEKLFF
TRBV7-7	13	TRBJ2-7	-	CASSLDPMGGQYF
TRBV7-9	16	TRBJ2-2	-	CASSRSGTVGSGELFF
TRBV7-6	15	TRBJ1-5	TRBD1	CASSDSHRGNQPQHF
TRBV30	13	TRBJ2-5	-	CAWSAGVQETQYF
TRBV4-1	17	TRBJ1-2	-	CASSQVNFVGARGGYTF
TRBV7-6	16	TRBJ2-6	-	CASSLAPGSGANVLTF
TRBV4-1	15	TRBJ2-1	TRBD2	CASSHTERGNNEQFF
TRBV28	12	TRBJ1-1	-	CASSLSHTEAFF
TRBV7-8	15	TRBJ1-1	-	CASSSGQLPYTEAFF
TRBV4-2	16	TRBJ1-1	TRBD1	CASSQDRTGFDTEAFF
TRBV4-1	12	TRBJ2-1	-	CASSQVGNEQFF